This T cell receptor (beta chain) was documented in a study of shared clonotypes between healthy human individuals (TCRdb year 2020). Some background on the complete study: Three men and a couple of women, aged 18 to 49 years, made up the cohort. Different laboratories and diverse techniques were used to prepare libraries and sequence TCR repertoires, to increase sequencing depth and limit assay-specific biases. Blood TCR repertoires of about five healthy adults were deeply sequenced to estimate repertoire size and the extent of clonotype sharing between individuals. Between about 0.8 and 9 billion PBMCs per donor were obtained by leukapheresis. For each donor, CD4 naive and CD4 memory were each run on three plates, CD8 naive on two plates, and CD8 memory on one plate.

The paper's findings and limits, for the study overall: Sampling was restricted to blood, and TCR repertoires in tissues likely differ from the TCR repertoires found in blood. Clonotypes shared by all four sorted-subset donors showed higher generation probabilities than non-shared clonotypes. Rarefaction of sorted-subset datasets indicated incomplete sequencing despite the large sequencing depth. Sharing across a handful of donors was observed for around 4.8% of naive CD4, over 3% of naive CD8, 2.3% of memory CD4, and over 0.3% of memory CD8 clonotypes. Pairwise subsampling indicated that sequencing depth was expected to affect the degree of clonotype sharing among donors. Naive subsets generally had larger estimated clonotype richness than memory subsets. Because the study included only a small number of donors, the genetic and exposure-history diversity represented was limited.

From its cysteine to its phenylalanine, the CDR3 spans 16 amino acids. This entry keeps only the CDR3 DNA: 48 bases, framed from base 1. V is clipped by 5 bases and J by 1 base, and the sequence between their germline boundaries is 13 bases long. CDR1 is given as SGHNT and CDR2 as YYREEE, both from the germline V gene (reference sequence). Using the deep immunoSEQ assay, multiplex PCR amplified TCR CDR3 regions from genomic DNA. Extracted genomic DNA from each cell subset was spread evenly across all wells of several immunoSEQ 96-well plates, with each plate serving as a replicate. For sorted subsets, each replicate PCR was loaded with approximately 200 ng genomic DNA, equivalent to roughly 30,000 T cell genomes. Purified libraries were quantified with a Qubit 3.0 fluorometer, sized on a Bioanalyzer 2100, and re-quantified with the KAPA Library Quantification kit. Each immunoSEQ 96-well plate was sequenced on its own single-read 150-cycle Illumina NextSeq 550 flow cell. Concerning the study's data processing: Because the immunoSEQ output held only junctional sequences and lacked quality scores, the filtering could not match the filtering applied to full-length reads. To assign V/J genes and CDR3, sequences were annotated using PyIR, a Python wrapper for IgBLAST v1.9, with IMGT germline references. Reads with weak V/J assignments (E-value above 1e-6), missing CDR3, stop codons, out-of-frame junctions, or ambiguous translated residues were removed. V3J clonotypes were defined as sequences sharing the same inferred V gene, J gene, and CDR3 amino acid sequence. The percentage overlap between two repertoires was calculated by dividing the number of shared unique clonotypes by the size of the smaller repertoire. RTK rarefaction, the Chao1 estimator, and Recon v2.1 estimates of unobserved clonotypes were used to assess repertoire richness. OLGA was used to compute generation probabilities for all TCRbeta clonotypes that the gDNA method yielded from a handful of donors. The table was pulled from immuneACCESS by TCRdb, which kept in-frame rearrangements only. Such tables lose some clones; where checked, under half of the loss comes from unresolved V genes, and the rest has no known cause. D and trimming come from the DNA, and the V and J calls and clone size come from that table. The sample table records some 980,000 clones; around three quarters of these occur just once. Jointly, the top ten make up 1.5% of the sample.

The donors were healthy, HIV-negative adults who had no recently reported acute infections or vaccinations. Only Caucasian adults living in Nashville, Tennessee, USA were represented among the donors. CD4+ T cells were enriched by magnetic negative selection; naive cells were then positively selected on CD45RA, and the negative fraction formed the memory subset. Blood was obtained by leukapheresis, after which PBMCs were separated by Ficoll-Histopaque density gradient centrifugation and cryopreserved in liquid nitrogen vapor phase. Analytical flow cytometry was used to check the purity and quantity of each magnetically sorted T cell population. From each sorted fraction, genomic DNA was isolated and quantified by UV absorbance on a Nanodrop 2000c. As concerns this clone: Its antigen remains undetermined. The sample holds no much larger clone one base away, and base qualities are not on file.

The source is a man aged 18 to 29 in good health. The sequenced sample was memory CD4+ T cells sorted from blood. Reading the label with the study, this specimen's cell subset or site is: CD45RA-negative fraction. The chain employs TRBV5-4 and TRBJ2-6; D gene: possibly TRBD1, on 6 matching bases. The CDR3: CASRNEGGSGANVLTF. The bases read TGTGCCAGCAGAAACGAAGGGGGTTCTGGGGCCAACGTCCTGACTTTC. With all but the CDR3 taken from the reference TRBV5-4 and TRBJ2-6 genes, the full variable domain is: ETGVTQSPTHLIKTRGQQVTLRCSSQSGHNTVSWYQQALGQGPQFIFQYYREEENGRGNFPPRFSGLQFPNYSSELNVNALELDDSALYLCASRNEGGSGANVLTFGAGSRLTVL.